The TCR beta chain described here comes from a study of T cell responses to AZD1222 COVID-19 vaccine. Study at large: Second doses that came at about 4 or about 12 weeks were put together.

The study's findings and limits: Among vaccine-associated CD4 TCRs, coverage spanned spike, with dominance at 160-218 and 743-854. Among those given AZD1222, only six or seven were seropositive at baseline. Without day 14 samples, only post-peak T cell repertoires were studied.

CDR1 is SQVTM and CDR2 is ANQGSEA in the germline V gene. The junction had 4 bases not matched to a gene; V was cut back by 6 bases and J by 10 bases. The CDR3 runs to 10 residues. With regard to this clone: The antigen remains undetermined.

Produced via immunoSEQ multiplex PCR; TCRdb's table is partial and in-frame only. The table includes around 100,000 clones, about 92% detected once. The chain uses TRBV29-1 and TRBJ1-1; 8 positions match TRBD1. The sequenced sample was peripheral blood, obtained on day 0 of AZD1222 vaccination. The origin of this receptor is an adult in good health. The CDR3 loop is CSVLDRGAFF. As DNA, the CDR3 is TGCAGCGTCCTTGACAGGGGAGCTTTCTTT.